A single sample is the source of the 17 T cell receptor beta chains below, sequenced in a study of cytomegalovirus exposure and HLA in healthy donors. The PCR ran on 60 Vbeta and 13 Jbeta primers. TCRdb's table, derived via immunoSEQ multiplex PCR, lists solely in-frame clones and lacks some. The sample has about 70,000 clones, and its top ten clones hold 2.4%. The specimen was PBMCs. Receptor source: a female donor in good health and CMV-seropositive.

The chain carries TRBV6-6 and TRBJ2-2; TRBD1 matches 7 bases. In germline, CDR1 is MNHNY, CDR2 SVGAGI (reference sequence). After removal of 7 bases from V and 5 bases from J, the junction contained 4 bases not matched to a gene. This CDR3 is 13 amino acids long. Here the CDR3 DNA reads TGTGCCAGCACCTACAGGGGAACCGGGGAGCTGTTTTTT. This encodes CASTYRGTGELFF.

J is TRBJ1-6 and V is TRBV30, with D perhaps matching TRBD1 (6 bases). With 7 bases removed from V and 0 bases from J, the gap between germline ends came to 13 bases. This CDR3 spans 15 amino acids. Germline V CDR1 and CDR2: GTSNPN, SVGIG (reference sequence). The CDR3 DNA is TGTGCCTTACGGACAGCGAGCTCCTATAATTCACCCCTCCACTTT. Translated, it gives CALRTASSYNSPLHF.

The chain combines TRBV20-1 with TRBJ1-4; D gene unclear. Germline V gene data show CDR1 as DFQATT and CDR2 as SNEGSKA (reference sequence). This CDR3 has 10 amino acids. The ends were cut back, 6 bases at V and 7 bases at J, with 6 bases in the middle. The CDR3 protein is CSASREKLFF. The CDR3 coding sequence is TGCAGTGCAAGCCGTGAAAAACTGTTTTTT.

The chain joins TRBV9 to TRBJ2-1; perhaps TRBD1 as D (5 bases). The V and J ends lost 0 bases and 7 bases respectively, with 8 bases between them. There are 13 residues in the CDR3. Germline CDR1 SGDLS, CDR2 YYNGEE. The CDR3 DNA reads TGTGCCAGCAGCGTAGATAGGGGAAATGAGCAGTTCTTC. Amino acid sequence: CASSVDRGNEQFF.

The J gene is TRBJ1-1, the V gene TRBV28; D call uncertain. The V end was cut by 3 bases, the J end by 0 bases, with 14 bases between. Looked up from germline, CDR1 is MDHEN and CDR2 is SYDVKM. The CDR3 sequence is 16 residues long. As DNA, the CDR3 is TGTGCCAGCAGTTTTCTAGGCGATCTAATGAACACTGAAGCTTTCTTT. Protein product: CASSFLGDLMNTEAFF.

The V call is TRBV5-8, the J call TRBJ2-7; D is uncertain. Germline lookup yields CDR1 SGHTS and CDR2 YDEGEE. V lost 4 bases and J 0 bases, leaving 11 bases between the germline ends. The CDR3 sequence is 14 residues long. The CDR3 nucleotides read TGTGCCAGCAGCCTCGTTGGTAGCTCCTACGAGCAGTACTTC. This sequence encodes CASSLVGSSYEQYF.

The rearrangement links TRBV7-3 to TRBJ2-1, with 14 positions matching TRBD2. The CDR3 loop spans 14 amino acids. The germline V gene encodes CDR1 SGHTA and CDR2 FQGTGA. Trimming took 4 bases from V and 10 from J; bases not matched to a gene: 3. The CDR3 reads CASSSGLAGEEQFF. The CDR3 DNA reads as TGTGCCAGCAGCTCGGGACTAGCGGGAGAGGAGCAGTTCTTC.

The chain carries TRBV30 and TRBJ1-5; TRBD1 is a possible D gene (5 bases). V lost 2 bases to trimming and J lost 4 bases, with 18 bases between them. The CDR3 length is 16 residues. Looked up from germline, CDR1 is GTSNPN and CDR2 is SVGIG (reference sequence). The CDR3 nucleotides read TGTGCCTGGAGTCCCCACCCCGGGGGAAGTAATCAGCCCCAGCATTTT. Amino acids: CAWSPHPGGSNQPQHF.

The genes are TRBV19 and TRBJ1-4, with a possible D match to TRBD1 (5 bases). V was clipped by 5 bases and J by 0 bases, with 19 bases between them. The CDR3 is 18 amino acids. In germline, CDR1 is LNHDA, CDR2 SQIVND (reference sequence). CDR3 DNA: TGTGCCAGTAGTTTGTCGACAGCTACCTTTGCAACTAATGAAAAACTGTTTTTT. Amino acids: CASSLSTATFATNEKLFF.

This chain links TRBV28 with TRBJ2-7, with TRBD1 identical over 11 bases. This CDR3 has 14 residues. V lost 3 bases to trimming and J lost 3 bases; unmatched junction nucleotides: 1. CDR1 is MDHEN and CDR2 is SYDVKM in the germline V gene. CDR3 region: CASSLGQGDYEQYF. In nucleotides, the CDR3 is TGTGCCAGCAGTTTGGGACAGGGGGACTACGAGCAGTACTTC.

This chain connects TRBV30 to TRBJ2-3; 9 bases are shared with TRBD2. CDR3 length: 13 amino acids. The trim removed 4 bases at V and 2 bases at J, leaving 1 base unmatched. From germline, CDR1 is GTSNPN and CDR2 SVGIG (reference sequence). The CDR3, as DNA: TGTGCCTGGACTAGCGGGGACACAGATACGCAGTATTTT. Its translation is CAWTSGDTDTQYF.

The V gene is TRBV5-4, the J gene TRBJ2-2; 8 nucleotides align to TRBD2. Per the germline V gene, CDR1 is SGHNT and CDR2 is YYREEE (reference sequence). This CDR3 is built from 18 residues. J gave up 3 bases and V 3 bases, and 13 bases lay outside the gene matches. CDR3 amino acids: CASSSLLSGSTYTGELFF. CDR3 nucleotide sequence: TGTGCCAGCAGCTCACTACTAAGCGGGAGTACGTACACCGGGGAGCTGTTTTTT.

CDR3 sequence (DNA): TGTGCCAGCGGAAGGAGTAGCAATCAGCCCCAGCATTTT. This gives the protein CASGRSSNQPQHF. This sequence joins TRBV7-2 and TRBJ1-5, with no clear D. V was cut by 8 bases and J by 0 bases, with 8 bases left in between. The germline V gene has CDR1 SGHTA and CDR2 FQGNSA. This CDR3 comprises 13 residues.

Concerning this clone itself: The identical CDR3 is also encoded by other nucleotide sequences in the sample. The chain recombines TRBV5-1 with TRBJ2-7, with 7 bases lining up with TRBD1. Germline trimming cut 0 bases from V and 3 bases from J; bases unmatched to any gene: 3. The CDR3 contains 14 residues. From germline, CDR1 is SGHRS and CDR2 YFSETQ. CDR3 nucleotides: TGCGCCAGCAGCTTGGGGACAGGCGTCTACGAGCAGTACTTC. Encoded protein: CASSLGTGVYEQYF.

This rearrangement joins TRBV19 to TRBJ2-1; possibly TRBD1 for D (6 bases). This CDR3 region has 14 residues. Looked up from germline, CDR1 is LNHDA and CDR2 is SQIVND (reference sequence). Trimming shortened V by 4 bases and J by 4 bases, and 11 bases separated the two germline ends. The CDR3 nucleotides are TGTGCCAGTAGTAGACAGGACTGGTACAATGAGCAGTTCTTC. As protein: CASSRQDWYNEQFF.

CDR3 sequence (DNA): TGTGCCTGGAGTAACGGGGACAGGGATGCAGATACGCAGTATTTT. Its protein product is CAWSNGDRDADTQYF. The chain joins TRBV30 to TRBJ2-3, with TRBD1 identical over 9 bases. The CDR3 runs 15 residues. Germline assignment: CDR1 GTSNPN and CDR2 SVGIG (reference sequence). J gave up 4 bases and V 2 bases, and 7 bases lay outside the gene matches.

The genes are TRBV6-1 and TRBJ1-2, with 9 bases matching TRBD1. CDR1 is MNHNS, CDR2 SASEGT, per germline. The CDR3 is 15 residues long. J gave up 2 bases and V 6 bases, and 7 bases lay outside the gene matches. Written as DNA, the CDR3 is TGTGCCAGCAGAACTGGGACAGGGATGAACTATGGCTACACCTTC. It codes for CASRTGTGMNYGYTF.